The table lists the clone carrying this T cell receptor beta chain with a few counts. A much larger clone differs from this one at a single base, so this may be a read error. For the second PCR, which ran for 7 to 11 cycles, a sample-barcoded 5' primer and a J-beta primer mix were used. One entry per CDR3 protein, called by TCRdb with MiXCR from the 5' RACE reads. The sample records 870,000 or so distinct CDR3 sequences, 25% to 35% being singletons. The data are from a study of blood T cells in healthy people across ages. CDR3 length: 15 amino acids. Trimming stripped 1 base from V and 2 bases from J, with 10 bases between. Germline V gives CDR1 SGHVS, CDR2 FQNEAQ.

The rearrangement links TRBV7-8 to TRBJ2-3; D gene uncertain. The sequence derives from a woman of 80 years or more in good health. Sample: blood. The DNA of the CDR3 is TGTGCCAGCAGCTTAGTTGGTGCCCCCACAGATACGCAGTATTTT. Translation gives CASSLVGAPTDTQYF.